The T cell receptor beta chain described here comes from a study of cytomegalovirus exposure and HLA in healthy donors. The study, taken as a whole, reports: In the analysis, some V segments, TRBV6-2 and TRBV6-3 included, were excluded as indistinguishable.

This CDR3 has 13 residues. Germline V gene data show CDR1 as MNHEY and CDR2 as SMNVEV (reference sequence). Deletions cut 6 bases from V and 6 bases from J, with 15 bases between. In the PCR, 60 Vbeta and 13 Jbeta primers were used. Repertoires were generated with immunoSEQ multiplex PCR, while TCRdb's copy carries only in-frame clones and drops some. The sample records more than 80,000 clones, approximately 80% being singletons. To note about this clone: Its matching antigen is unknown.

Nominally healthy donors provided the samples, though records likely missed some immune exposures. This chain connects TRBV27 to TRBJ2-7; D remains unclear. This clonotype originated in a female donor in good health and CMV-seropositive. Specimen: PBMCs. CDR3 bases: TGTGCCAGCAGCCAACAACCCCCTCGCGAGCAGTACTTC. It codes for CASSQQPPREQYF.